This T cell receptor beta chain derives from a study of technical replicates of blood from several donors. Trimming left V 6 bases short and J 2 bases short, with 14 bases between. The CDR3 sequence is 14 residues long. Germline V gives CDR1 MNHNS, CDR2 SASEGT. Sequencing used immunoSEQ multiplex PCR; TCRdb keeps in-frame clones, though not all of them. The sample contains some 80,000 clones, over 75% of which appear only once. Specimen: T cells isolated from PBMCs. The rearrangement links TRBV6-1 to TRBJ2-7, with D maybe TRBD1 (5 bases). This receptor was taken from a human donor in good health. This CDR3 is CASSVGQLTYEQYF. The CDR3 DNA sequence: TGTGCCAGCAGCGTGGGGCAGCTCACCTACGAGCAGTACTTC.